This T cell receptor (beta chain) came from a study of blood T cell repertoires in COVID-19. This CDR3 contains 15 residues. Germline-derived CDR1 and CDR2 are SGDLS and YYNGEE. V was shortened by 4 bases and J by 0 bases, with 12 bases between the two germline ends. Profiling relied on immunoSEQ multiplex PCR, and the TCRdb table lists in-frame clones only, not all of them. The table has 45,000 to 60,000 clones, about four fifths seen once; the top ten hold approximately 2.5%. The TCR was taken from a man aged 50-60 years with acute or convalescent COVID-19. The sample comprised peripheral blood. The V gene is TRBV9, the J gene TRBJ2-3, with TRBD2 as a possible D gene (6 bases). CDR3 protein: CASSSPGTSTDTQYF. The CDR3 DNA reads TGTGCCAGCAGCTCCCCGGGGACTAGCACAGATACGCAGTATTTT.